These T cell receptor beta chains were read from a single sample in a study of blood T cell repertoires in COVID-19. TCRdb's table, derived via immunoSEQ multiplex PCR, lists solely in-frame clones and lacks some. The table has about 190,000 clones, around 86% seen once. Sequencing input: PBMCs or T cells enriched from blood (not recorded which). The origin of the receptors is a woman in her forties in a cohort exposed to, infected with or recovered from COVID-19 (not recorded which). The CDR3 runs from the conserved cysteine through the conserved F or W.

CDR3aa | v_gene
CASSSDRAGQPQHF | TRBV28
CASSPQLGGRRSGNTIYF | TRBV6-6
CASSLVGDQETQYF | TRBV13
CASKSSGWGETQYF | TRBV5-1
CASTEVGGVEAFF | TRBV2
CASSLGTRLAGIGDTQYF | TRBV19
CASSISGEYNEQFF | TRBV6-6
CASSLSYNEQFF | TRBV5-6
CAISVGRLNTEAFF | TRBV10-3
CASSLAGTQETQYF | TRBV6-5
CASSLARNYGYTF | TRBV11-2
CASSSIGQGTNEKLFF | TRBV7-2
CASSLGGPPRGEKLFF | TRBV11-2
CASIGHGLNEQFF | TRBV25-1
CASSVEGGSDTQYF | TRBV9
CASSFLEGDSSGYTF | TRBV28
CASSPKMAPMLTGSPQETQYF | TRBV9
CASSTNRDTSNYGYTF | TRBV21-1
CASSLVQSQGGNTGELFF | TRBV5-6
CASSTRDIDNSPLHF | TRBV6-5
CASSEERRSRYQETQYF | TRBV27
CATSRPQGNTEAFF | TRBV15
CASSIGGRSNTEAFF | TRBV19
CASSKAQGGRSYNSPLHF | TRBV21-1
CASSVIGTSNTEAFF | TRBV9
CASSSDRVEQYF | TRBV5-8
CASNQRGSTYNEQFF | TRBV7-2
CASSLIQGLYGYTF | TRBV28
CASSPLVGGEQYF | TRBV14
CASSTTTGVGTEAFF | TRBV7-2
CASSIVGGSVETQYF | TRBV19
CASSKTDRAVHGYTF | TRBV21-1
CASSPNNRVANEKLFF | TRBV18
CASSSPGDRKRDTQYF | TRBV7-9
CASSYPTGRADTQYF | TRBV6-2/TRBV6-3
CAISPTGVGSYEQYF | TRBV10-3
CASSQDVPDREQGAFF | TRBV4-1
CASSQVIYNEQFF | TRBV4-2
CARRDEDRDPYGYTF | TRBV2
CASRYTGFPGYGYTF | TRBV5-6
CASSSGRGEQYF | TRBV7-8
CAISVGDREGEKLFF | TRBV10-3
CASSDFDRGEQYF | TRBV2
CASSVDSMNTEAFF | TRBV2
CASSFERGALYGYTF | TRBV27
CASSLSTPPAYEQYF | TRBV11-2
CASRKMTGGGTEAFF | TRBV5-1
CASSQIGQGYGYTF | TRBV4-1
CATTRAGAGSYEQYF | TRBV10-3
CAISGLAGELQETQYF | TRBV10-3
CASSQGIGSGTEAFF | TRBV11-2